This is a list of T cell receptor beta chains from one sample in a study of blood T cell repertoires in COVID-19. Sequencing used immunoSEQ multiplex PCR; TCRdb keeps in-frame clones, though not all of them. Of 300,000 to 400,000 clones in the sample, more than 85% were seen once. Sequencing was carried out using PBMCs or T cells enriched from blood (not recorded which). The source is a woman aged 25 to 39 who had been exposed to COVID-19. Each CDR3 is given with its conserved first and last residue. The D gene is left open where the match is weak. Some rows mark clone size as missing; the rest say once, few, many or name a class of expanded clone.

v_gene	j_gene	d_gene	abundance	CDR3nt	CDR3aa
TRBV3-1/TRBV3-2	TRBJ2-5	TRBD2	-	TGTGCCAGCAGCCAAGGGTCTGCGGGGGTGGGAGAGACCCAGTACTTC	CASSQGSAGVGETQYF
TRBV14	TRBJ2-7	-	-	TGTGCCAGCAGCCAAGGAGCGGTCTACTACGAGCAGTACTTC	CASSQGAVYYEQYF
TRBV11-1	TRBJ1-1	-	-	TGTGCCAGCAGGAAAAACGAAGAGGGTTTCTATACTGAAGCTTTCTTT	CASRKNEEGFYTEAFF
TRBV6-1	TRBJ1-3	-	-	TGTGCCAGCAGTGAAGGACAGTACTCTGGAAACACCATATATTTT	CASSEGQYSGNTIYF
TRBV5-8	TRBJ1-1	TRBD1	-	TGTGCCAGCAGCTTGGGGGTCGGGAGACAGGGGCGGACTTTTAGCACTGAAGCTTTCTTT	CASSLGVGRQGRTFSTEAFF
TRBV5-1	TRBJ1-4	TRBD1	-	TGCGCCAGCAGCTTGGTAGGACAGGGGGCGGAGGATGAAAAACTGTTTTTT	CASSLVGQGAEDEKLFF
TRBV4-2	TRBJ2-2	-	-	TGTGCCAGCAGCCATTCCTCGGCGGGGGCCGAGAACACCGGGGAGCTGTTTTTT	CASSHSSAGAENTGELFF
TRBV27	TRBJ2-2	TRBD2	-	TGTGCCAGCAGTAACCCTAGCGGGGGGGGCACCGGGGAGCTGTTTTTT	CASSNPSGGGTGELFF
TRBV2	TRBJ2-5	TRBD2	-	TGTGCCAGCAGTGCCGGGGGGGTTCAAGAGACCCAGTACTTC	CASSAGGVQETQYF
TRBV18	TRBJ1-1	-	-	TGTGCCAGCTCGCCCCAGGGGTCCACTGAAGCTTTCTTT	CASSPQGSTEAFF
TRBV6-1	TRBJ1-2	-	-	TGTGCCAGCAGTGAAACCCCTCATAGTAACTATGGCTACACCTTC	CASSETPHSNYGYTF
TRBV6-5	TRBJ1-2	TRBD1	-	TGTGCCAGCAGTCAGGGGGCGGGTATGCGCTACACCTTC	CASSQGAGMRYTF
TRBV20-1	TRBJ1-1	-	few	TGCAGTGCTAGTCCACCAGGGGTGGCGAACACTGAAGCTTTCTTT	CSASPPGVANTEAFF
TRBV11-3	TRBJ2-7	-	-	TGTGCCAGCAGCTTCCAGGGTTTGGGTGAGCAGTACTTC	CASSFQGLGEQYF
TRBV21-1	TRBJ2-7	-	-	TGTGCCAGCAGAGTGACGGCGACTTACGAGCAGTACTTC	CASRVTATYEQYF
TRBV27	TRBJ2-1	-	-	TGTGCCAGCAGTTTTGGGGAAAACGTAGGGGATGAGCAGTTCTTC	CASSFGENVGDEQFF
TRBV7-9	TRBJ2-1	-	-	TGTGCCAGCAGTCATAACGGGGTCCATGAGCAGTTCTTC	CASSHNGVHEQFF
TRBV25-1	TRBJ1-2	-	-	TGTGCCAGCAGTGCGGACAGCCCCAAACCCTATGGCTACACCTTC	CASSADSPKPYGYTF
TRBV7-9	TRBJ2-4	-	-	TGTGCCAGCAGCTCAAAAACGGACAGTTTGCTAGCCAAAAACATTCAGTACTTC	CASSSKTDSLLAKNIQYF
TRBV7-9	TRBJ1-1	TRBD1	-	TGTGCCAGCAGCTCACCCAGACCTAAGGGACAGTTATTGAACACTGAAGCTTTCTTT	CASSSPRPKGQLLNTEAFF
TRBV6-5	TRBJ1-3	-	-	TGTGCCAGCAGTTACGGGGCACTCTATGGAAACACCATATATTTT	CASSYGALYGNTIYF
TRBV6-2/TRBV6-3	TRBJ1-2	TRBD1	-	TGTGCCAGCAGTTGGGACAGGGTAGTTGGCTACACCTTC	CASSWDRVVGYTF
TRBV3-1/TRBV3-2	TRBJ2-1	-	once	TGTGCCAGCAGCCAAGATCTGTCTAGCTCTTGGCAGTTCTTC	CASSQDLSSSWQFF
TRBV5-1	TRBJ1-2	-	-	TGCGCCAGCAGCCACAACAGGGCCGGGTATGGCTACACCTTC	CASSHNRAGYGYTF
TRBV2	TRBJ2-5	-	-	TGTGCCAGCAGTCCGGGATACTGGGAGACCCAGTACTTC	CASSPGYWETQYF
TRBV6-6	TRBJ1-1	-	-	TGTGCCACCCTAAGGCCCGTGGCGGGTGGGAACACTGAAGCTTTCTTT	CATLRPVAGGNTEAFF
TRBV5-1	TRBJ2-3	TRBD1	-	TGCGCCAGCAGCCGAGGACAGGGTGGAGATACGCAGTATTTT	CASSRGQGGDTQYF
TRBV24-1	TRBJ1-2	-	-	TGTGCCACCAGTGATGCTAGGACAGAAAACTATGGCTACACCTTC	CATSDARTENYGYTF
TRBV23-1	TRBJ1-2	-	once	TGCGCCAGCAGTCAGGTAAGACAGAGGGAGGGTGGCTACACCTTC	CASSQVRQREGGYTF
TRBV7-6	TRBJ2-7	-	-	TGTGCCAGCAGCTTAGCCGGAGGGGAAGAGCAGTACTTC	CASSLAGGEEQYF
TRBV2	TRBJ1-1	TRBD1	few	TGTGCCAGCAGTGCCTACAGGGGAAAGAACACTGAAGCTTTCTTT	CASSAYRGKNTEAFF